Each of the 32 T cell receptor beta chains below was sequenced from the same sample in a study of shared clonotypes between healthy human individuals. Clones were sequenced by immunoSEQ multiplex PCR, and TCRdb holds only the in-frame ones, with some missing. The table has around 1.1 million clones, approximately 75% seen once. The sequenced sample was memory CD4+ T cells from PBMCs. Subset defined: CD45RA-negative fraction. Receptor source: a man aged 18 to 30 in good health. Some clones in this sample may be carry-over from other donors' samples.

The count of this clone is one. The chain couples TRBV9 to TRBJ2-2; the D gene is possibly TRBD1 (6 bases). Germline V lookup: CDR1 SGDLS, CDR2 YYNGEE. Trimming took off 4 bases at V and 8 bases at J, with 18 bases between the two ends. CDR3 length: 15 residues. This CDR3 is CASSPTPGARGELFF. The CDR3 DNA sequence: TGTGCCAGCAGCCCTACCCCAGGGGCTCGGGGGGAGCTGTTTTTT. The full variable domain, its missing parts supplied by reference TRBV9 and TRBJ2-2, is DSGVTQTPKHLITATGQRVTLRCSPRSGDLSVYWYQQSLDQGLQFLIQYYNGEERAKGNILERFSAQQFPDLHSELNLSSLELGDSALYFCASSPTPGARGELFFGEGSRLTVL.

Notes on this clone: In the same sample, other DNA sequences code for this CDR3. The rearrangement uses TRBV5-1 and TRBJ2-3; D unresolved. Germline lookup yields CDR1 SGHRS and CDR2 YFSETQ. The CDR3 runs 12 residues. V lost 3 bases to trimming and J lost 2 bases, with 4 bases between them. The CDR3 coding sequence is TGCGCCAGCAGCTCGTACACAGATACGCAGTATTTT. Protein sequence: CASSSYTDTQYF.

Worth noting for this clone: This may be a read error: a much more frequent sequence differs by one nucleotide. The rearrangement uses TRBV30 and TRBJ1-1, with TRBD1 matching 8 bases. This CDR3 spans 13 amino acids. Germline V CDR1 and CDR2: GTSNPN, SVGIG (reference sequence). V lost 2 bases to trimming and J lost 1 base; unmatched junction nucleotides: 0. CDR3 DNA: TGTGCCTGGAGTACAGGGGGGAACACTGAAGCTTTCTTT. Translating gives CAWSTGGNTEAFF.

This chain joins TRBV19 and TRBJ1-2; no clear D. The germline V gene has CDR1 LNHDA and CDR2 SQIVND (reference sequence). The CDR3 sequence is 13 residues long. Deletions cut 1 base from V and 4 bases from J, with 7 bases between. CDR3 in DNA: TGTGCCAGTAGTATAGGTCCCGGCTATGGCTACACCTTC. As protein: CASSIGPGYGYTF.

Note on this clone: Different DNA sequences within this sample yield the same CDR3. The chain links TRBV6-5 to TRBJ2-1; D is unresolved. This CDR3 spans 11 amino acids. The germline CDR1 and CDR2 sequences are MNHEY and SVGAGI. Trimming pared 2 bases from V and 7 bases from J, leaving 3 bases between. The CDR3 sequence is CASSYLNEQFF. The CDR3 DNA follows: TGTGCCAGCAGTTACCTAAATGAGCAGTTCTTC.

This clone was seen at least ten times. The chain recombines TRBV18 with TRBJ2-7; D may match TRBD1 or TRBD2 (6 bases each). Trimming pared 8 bases from V and 3 bases from J, leaving 20 bases between. CDR1 KGHSH and CDR2 LQKENI come from the germline V gene. CDR3 length equals 15 residues. The CDR3 protein is CASRKGVGGLYEQYF. CDR3 bases: TGTGCCAGCCGGAAGGGGGTCGGGGGCCTCTACGAGCAGTACTTC.

The rearrangement joins TRBV5-4 to TRBJ1-1; 8 bases align to TRBD1. This CDR3 spans 15 amino acids. Germline loops: CDR1 SGHNT, CDR2 YYREEE (reference sequence). The trim removed 3 bases at V and 5 bases at J, leaving 9 bases unmatched. CDR3 loop: CASSSNRGLTTEAFF. The CDR3 DNA reads as TGTGCCAGCAGCTCGAACAGGGGGTTGACGACTGAAGCTTTCTTT.

The chain uses TRBV5-1 and TRBJ2-2, with D perhaps given as TRBD1 or TRBD2 (6 bases each). The length of the CDR3 is 12 residues. V was trimmed by 5 bases and J by 9 bases, leaving 11 bases between them. In germline, CDR1 is SGHRS, CDR2 YFSETQ. CDR3 sequence (DNA): TGCGCCAGCAGGGAGGGGGGCCGGGAGCTGTTTTTT. Amino acids: CASREGGRELFF.

The CDR3 region has the DNA TGTGCCAGCAGCTTAGACAGAGCGAACACTGAAGCTTTCTTT. This codes for CASSLDRANTEAFF. The V and J genes are TRBV7-3 and TRBJ1-1; TRBD1 might be the D (5 bases). Deletions cut 2 bases from V and 1 base from J, with 8 bases between. The CDR3 totals 14 residues. From germline, CDR1 is SGHTA and CDR2 FQGTGA.

The V gene is TRBV28, the J gene TRBJ1-1; 7 bases fit TRBD1. Looked up from germline, CDR1 is MDHEN and CDR2 is SYDVKM. With V trimmed by 5 bases and J by 4 bases, 10 bases remained unmatched. The CDR3 length is 15 residues. Here the CDR3 reads CASSRSGTVGTEAFF. The CDR3 nucleotides read TGTGCCAGCAGTAGATCCGGGACAGTGGGCACTGAAGCTTTCTTT.

The chain combines TRBV18 with TRBJ2-7; TRBD1 aligns across 11 bases. V dropped 6 bases and J dropped 3; count of bases not matched to a gene: 4. In germline, CDR1 is KGHSH, CDR2 LQKENI. The CDR3 loop spans 14 amino acids. This CDR3 reads CASSGQGAIYEQYF. The CDR3 DNA reads TGTGCCAGCTCCGGACAGGGGGCGATCTACGAGCAGTACTTC.

The chain uses TRBV27 and TRBJ1-3, with unresolved D. V shed 6 bases and J shed 0 bases, with 9 bases lying between them. The CDR3 is 14 amino acids. Germline assignment: CDR1 MNHEY and CDR2 SMNVEV (reference sequence). As DNA, the CDR3 is TGTGCCAGCAGAAAAGGGCTCTCTGGAAACACCATATATTTT. Its protein product is CASRKGLSGNTIYF.

The chain is built from TRBV6-1 and TRBJ2-3; no clear D gene. The CDR3 extends over 13 amino acids. In germline, CDR1 is MNHNS, CDR2 SASEGT. V was pared by 8 bases and J by 2 bases, with 11 bases between. DNA for the CDR3: TGTGCCAGCGGACGAAGGGTCACAGATACGCAGTATTTT. Its protein product is CASGRRVTDTQYF.

The chain is built from TRBV19 and TRBJ2-5; D might be TRBD2 (6 bases). V lost 3 bases and J lost 3, with 8 bases in between. In germline, CDR1 is LNHDA, CDR2 SQIVND (reference sequence). CDR3 length: 13 amino acids. Here the CDR3 reads CASSIGGKETQYF. For the CDR3, the DNA is TGTGCCAGTAGTATCGGAGGGAAAGAGACCCAGTACTTC.

This clone has at least ten counts. The chain is built from TRBV4-2 and TRBJ1-4, with 9 bases aligning to TRBD1. Germline CDR1 and CDR2: LGHNA and YNFKEQ. The CDR3 is 15 residues long. The junction had 3 bases not matched to a gene; V was cut back by 3 bases and J by 4 bases. The CDR3 DNA is TGTGCCAGCAGCCAGGACAGGGGCTTTAATGAAAAACTGTTTTTT. It translates to CASSQDRGFNEKLFF.

There are a few counts of this clone. The rearrangement links TRBV30 to TRBJ1-1; tentative D call: TRBD1 (5 bases). The V end was cut by 1 base, the J end by 8 bases, with 8 bases between. This CDR3 region has 11 residues. CDR1 and CDR2 from the germline V gene are GTSNPN and SVGIG (reference sequence). The CDR3 loop is CAWSGDGEAFF. Here the CDR3 DNA reads TGTGCCTGGAGTGGGGACGGAGAAGCTTTCTTT.

V usage is TRBV18 and J usage is TRBJ1-1; no clear D gene. V was cut by 3 bases and J by 2 bases, with 13 bases left in between. Germline V gene sequence: CDR1 KGHSH, CDR2 LQKENI. This CDR3 has 15 residues. The CDR3 loop is CASSPTNGPNTEAFF. The CDR3 bases are TGTGCCAGCTCACCGACCAACGGCCCAAACACTGAAGCTTTCTTT.

This clone was seen at least ten times. This chain joins TRBV7-3 and TRBJ2-5; no clear D gene. CDR1 is SGHTA, CDR2 FQGTGA, per germline. V gave up 5 bases and J gave up 1 base, with 8 bases separating them. CDR3 size: 13 residues. In nucleotides, the CDR3 is TGTGCCAGCAGCCGTTCGATCCAAGAGACCCAGTACTTC. This codes for CASSRSIQETQYF.

The chain employs TRBV4-1 and TRBJ2-7, with 9 bases lining up with TRBD2. Per the germline V gene, CDR1 is MGHRA and CDR2 is YSYEKL. V trimming: 2 bases; J trimming: 2 bases; junction bases outside the gene matches: 13. CDR3 size: 18 residues. CDR3 in amino acids: CASSQFRLAEQITYEQYF. In DNA, the CDR3 is TGCGCCAGCAGCCAATTCCGACTAGCGGAGCAAATAACCTACGAGCAGTACTTC.

There are a few counts of this clone. The chain joins TRBV5-4 to TRBJ2-5; the match to TRBD2 covers 7 bases. The germline gives CDR1 SGHNT, CDR2 YYREEE (reference sequence). The CDR3 contains 15 residues. V shed 3 bases and J 0 bases; nucleotides not matched to a gene: 5. CDR3 loop: CASSSPAGNQETQYF. The CDR3, as DNA: TGTGCCAGCAGCTCCCCAGCGGGGAACCAAGAGACCCAGTACTTC.

The chain recombines TRBV4-2 with TRBJ1-6; D call uncertain. The germline V gene encodes CDR1 LGHNA and CDR2 YNFKEQ. The length of the CDR3 is 16 residues. The V end was cut by 1 base, the J end by 2 bases, with 9 bases between. The CDR3 region has the DNA TGTGCCAGCAGCCAAGGGGAGGGCGCCTATAATTCACCCCTCCACTTT. This sequence encodes CASSQGEGAYNSPLHF.

This clone was counted once. V and J are TRBV5-1 and TRBJ2-3; 7 bases match TRBD1. Trimming took 0 bases from V and 0 from J; bases not matched to a gene: 7. This CDR3 is 17 amino acids long. Germline CDR1 SGHRS, CDR2 YFSETQ. For the CDR3, the DNA is TGCGCCAGCAGCTTGGAGGGGAACAGGGGTAGCACAGATACGCAGTATTTT. Translation gives CASSLEGNRGSTDTQYF.

This clone was detected only once. V usage is TRBV7-9 and J usage is TRBJ2-3, with a tentative D call TRBD2 (6 bases). Germline V lookup: CDR1 SEHNR, CDR2 FQNEAQ (reference sequence). The CDR3 extends over 15 amino acids. V gave up 5 bases and J gave up 3 bases, with 15 bases separating them. CDR3 nucleotide sequence: TGTGCCAGCAGCAGAGGGGCTAGCGAAACAGATACGCAGTATTTT. It translates to CASSRGASETDTQYF.

As for this clone: One end of the junction is discordant with germline, which a read error may explain. V gene TRBV10-2 combines with J gene TRBJ1-3; D gene unclear. The CDR3 has 16 amino acids. Per germline, CDR1 WSHSY and CDR2 SAAADI. The CDR3 is CASSGSRQMNTGELLF. The CDR3 DNA sequence: TGCGCCAGCAGTGGATCCCGGCAGATGAACACCGGGGAGCTGCTTTTT.

The V and J genes are TRBV6-5 and TRBJ2-5, with D maybe TRBD1 (7 bases). V was cut by 8 bases and J by 5 bases, with 21 bases left in between. Germline CDR1 MNHEY, CDR2 SVGAGI. There are 15 residues in the CDR3. The CDR3 loop is CASGPTGRLSETQYF. In DNA form, the CDR3 reads TGTGCCAGCGGACCGACAGGGAGGTTATCGGAGACCCAGTACTTC.

This clone was counted many times. The V and J genes are TRBV19 and TRBJ2-2, with 15 bases identical to TRBD2. This CDR3 region has 19 residues. In germline, CDR1 is LNHDA, CDR2 SQIVND (reference sequence). Unmatched junction bases numbered 12, after V lost 6 bases and J lost 4 bases. The CDR3 region has the DNA TGTGCCAGTAGCCGGACTAGCGGGAGGGCCTCATGGGGCACCGGGGAGCTGTTTTTT. Translating gives CASSRTSGRASWGTGELFF.

The chain employs TRBV5-5 and TRBJ1-2; D remains ambiguous. Between the trimmed V and J ends, which lost 3 bases and 6 bases, there was a span of 15 bases. The CDR3 sequence is 14 residues long. Germline values: CDR1 SGHKS, CDR2 YYEKEE (reference sequence). The CDR3 is CASSSVSETNGYTF. The CDR3 bases are TGTGCCAGCAGCTCGGTATCGGAGACAAATGGCTACACCTTC.

This chain uses TRBV5-1 with TRBJ2-7, with TRBD2 matching over 9 bases. The V gene end was trimmed by 4 bases and the J gene end by 3 bases; junction bases not matched to a gene: 8. Germline CDR1 SGHRS, CDR2 YFSETQ. This CDR3 has 15 amino acids. The CDR3 DNA reads TGCGCCAGCAGCCCGATGGGCGGGAGGGACTACGAGCAGTACTTC. Translating it yields CASSPMGGRDYEQYF.

This clone was recorded once. With a much larger clone just one base away, this may be a read error. The chain recombines TRBV30 with TRBJ1-2; tentative D call: TRBD1 (6 bases). V lost 3 bases, J lost 5 bases, and 10 bases lay in between. The V gene's germline CDR1 is GTSNPN and CDR2 SVGIG (reference sequence). The CDR3 extends over 12 amino acids. The CDR3 spells CAWRGAGYGYTF. For the CDR3, the DNA is TGTGCCTGGAGGGGGGCAGGGTATGGCTACACCTTC.

This rearrangement joins TRBV18 to TRBJ1-4; D is unresolved. V dropped 2 bases and J dropped 5 bases, with 3 bases sitting between them. This CDR3 spans 12 amino acids. CDR1 and CDR2 from the germline V gene are KGHSH and LQKENI. The CDR3 is CASSPENEKLFF. In DNA form, the CDR3 reads TGTGCCAGCTCACCAGAGAATGAAAAACTGTTTTTT.

The chain combines TRBV7-2 with TRBJ1-5; 9 bases agree with TRBD1. CDR1 SGHTA and CDR2 FQGNSA come from the germline V gene. V was pared by 3 bases and J by 5 bases, with 5 bases of the junction left unmatched. This CDR3 contains 15 residues. The CDR3 is CASSFGQGWDQPQHF. CDR3 bases: TGTGCCAGCAGCTTCGGACAGGGGTGGGATCAGCCCCAGCATTTT.

Comments on this clone: The same CDR3 arises from other DNA sequences in this sample as well. The rearrangement joins TRBV28 to TRBJ2-2; a possible D gene is TRBD1 (5 bases). Trimming stripped 5 bases from V and 4 bases from J, with 8 bases between. This CDR3 has 13 amino acids. Germline values: CDR1 MDHEN, CDR2 SYDVKM. The CDR3 reads CASSPTATGELFF. The DNA for the CDR3 is TGTGCCAGCAGTCCGACAGCCACCGGGGAGCTGTTTTTT.